These T cell receptor beta chains were read from a single sample in a study of cytomegalovirus exposure and HLA in healthy donors. Some clones are missing from TCRdb's copy, which holds only in-frame ones; the method was immunoSEQ multiplex PCR. The sample lists 120,000 or so clones; approximately 10% were seen once. The sequencing input was PBMCs. Receptor source: a woman between 18 and 29 years old in good health and CMV-seropositive. Both conserved end residues are part of each CDR3. A D gene is named only where the DNA matches it firmly. Clone size, where shown, is once, few, many, or a class for clones that have expanded.

>TRBD1|TRBJ2-7|13|TRBV6-1|.
CAISTGASYEQYF
TGTGCCATCTCGACAGGGGCCTCCTACGAGCAGTACTTC
>.|TRBJ1-2|13|TRBV30|few
CACTGQRAYGYTF
TGTGCCTGTACGGGACAAAGGGCCTATGGCTACACCTTC
>.|TRBJ2-7|12|TRBV10-3|.
CAISDGLYEQYF
TGTGCCATCAGTGATGGCCTCTACGAGCAGTACTTC
>TRBD2|TRBJ2-3|15|TRBV5-1|few
CASSIASGTADTQYF
TGCGCCAGCAGCATTGCTAGCGGAACGGCAGATACGCAGTATTTT
>TRBD2|TRBJ2-1|16|TRBV30|few
CAWSMTSGGRNNEQFF
TGTGCCTGGAGTATGACTAGCGGGGGACGGAACAATGAGCAGTTCTTC
>.|TRBJ2-2|16|TRBV7-3|.
CASSLRSRGGTGELFF
TGTGCCAGCAGCTTAAGGAGTCGGGGTGGGACCGGGGAGCTGTTTTTT
>TRBD2|TRBJ2-1|17|TRBV4-1|few
CASSQVDMGLTYNEQFF
TGCGCCAGCAGCCAAGTGGATATGGGACTAACTTACAATGAGCAGTTCTTC
>.|TRBJ2-1|14|TRBV4-1|.
CASSQDPAQNEQFF
TGCGCCAGCAGCCAAGACCCCGCCCAGAATGAGCAGTTCTTC
>TRBD2|TRBJ2-2|15|TRBV6-5|few
CASSPRLAGTGELFF
TGTGCCAGCAGTCCCAGACTAGCGGGAACCGGGGAGCTGTTTTTT
>TRBD2|TRBJ2-1|15|TRBV5-4|few
CASSMTSGGVPEQFF
TGTGCCAGCAGCATGACTAGCGGGGGGGTCCCGGAGCAGTTCTTC
>.|TRBJ2-5|13|TRBV12-5|many
CASGLDSAETQYF
TGTGCTAGTGGTTTGGATAGCGCAGAGACCCAGTACTTC
>.|TRBJ1-2|15|TRBV9|.
CASSADPNADYGYTF
TGTGCCAGCAGCGCAGATCCCAACGCTGACTATGGCTACACCTTC
>.|TRBJ2-7|14|TRBV5-6|few
CASSMLDREDEQYF
TGTGCCAGCAGCATGCTAGACAGGGAGGACGAGCAGTACTTC
>.|TRBJ1-1|13|TRBV9|.
CASSILVNTEAFF
TGTGCCAGCAGCATTTTAGTGAACACTGAAGCTTTCTTT
>TRBD1|TRBJ1-5|15|TRBV2|.
CASSELGQGSQPQHF
TGTGCCAGCAGTGAACTTGGACAGGGGAGTCAGCCCCAGCATTTT
>TRBD2|TRBJ2-1|18|TRBV7-2|few
CASSQGGVSGRAFNEQFF
TGTGCCAGCAGCCAAGGGGGGGTTAGCGGGAGGGCCTTTAATGAGCAGTTCTTC
>.|TRBJ2-1|15|TRBV19|.
CASSIVAVSYNEQFF
TGTGCCAGTAGTATAGTAGCGGTTTCCTACAATGAGCAGTTCTTC
>TRBD2|TRBJ2-2|15|TRBV11-1|few
CASSALLAGAGELFF
TGTGCCAGCAGCGCTCTACTAGCGGGAGCCGGGGAGCTGTTTTTT